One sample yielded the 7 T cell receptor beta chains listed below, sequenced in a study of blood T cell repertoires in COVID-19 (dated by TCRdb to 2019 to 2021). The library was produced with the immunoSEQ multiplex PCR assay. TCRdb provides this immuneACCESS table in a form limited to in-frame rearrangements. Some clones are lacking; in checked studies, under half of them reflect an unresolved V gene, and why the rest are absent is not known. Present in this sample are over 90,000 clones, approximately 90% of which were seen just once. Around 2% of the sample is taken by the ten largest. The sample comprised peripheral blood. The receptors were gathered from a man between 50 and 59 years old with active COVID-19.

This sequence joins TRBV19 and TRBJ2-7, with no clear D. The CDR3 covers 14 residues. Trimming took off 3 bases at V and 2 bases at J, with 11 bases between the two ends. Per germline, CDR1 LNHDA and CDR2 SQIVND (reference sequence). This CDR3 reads CASSIAGFAYEQYF. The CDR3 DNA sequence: TGTGCCAGTAGTATTGCCGGTTTCGCCTACGAGCAGTACTTC.

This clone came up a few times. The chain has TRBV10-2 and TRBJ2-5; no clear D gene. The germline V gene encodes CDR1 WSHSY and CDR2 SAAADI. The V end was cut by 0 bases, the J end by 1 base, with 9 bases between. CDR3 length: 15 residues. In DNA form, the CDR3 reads TGCGCCAGCAGTGAGTCGGAGACTTCCCAAGAGACCCAGTACTTC. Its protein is CASSESETSQETQYF.

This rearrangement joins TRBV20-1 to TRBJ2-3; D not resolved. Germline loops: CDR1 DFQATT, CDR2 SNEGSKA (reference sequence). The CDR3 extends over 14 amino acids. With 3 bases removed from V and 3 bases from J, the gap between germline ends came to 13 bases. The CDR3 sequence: CSASGSRITDTQYF. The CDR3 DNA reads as TGCAGTGCTAGTGGGTCGAGGATTACAGATACGCAGTATTTT.

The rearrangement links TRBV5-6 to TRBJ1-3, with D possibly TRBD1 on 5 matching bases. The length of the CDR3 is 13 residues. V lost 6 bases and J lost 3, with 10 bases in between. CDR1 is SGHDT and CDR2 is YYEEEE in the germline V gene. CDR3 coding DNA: TGTGCCAGCATCGACAGCTTTGGAAACACCATATATTTT. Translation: CASIDSFGNTIYF.

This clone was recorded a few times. CDR3 in DNA: TGCGCCAGCAGCCCGGATGGGGGGGGTGGACAGCCCCAGCATTTT. This encodes CASSPDGGGGQPQHF. The chain has TRBV5-1 and TRBJ1-5; tentative D call: TRBD1 (5 bases). The CDR3 covers 15 residues. V shed 4 bases and J shed 7 bases, with 18 bases lying between them. The germline V gene encodes CDR1 SGHRS and CDR2 YFSETQ.

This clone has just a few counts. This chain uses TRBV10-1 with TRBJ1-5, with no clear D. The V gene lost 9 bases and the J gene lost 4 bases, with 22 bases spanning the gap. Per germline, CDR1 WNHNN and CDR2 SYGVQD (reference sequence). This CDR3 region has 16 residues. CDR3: CASPSQSQAHNQPQHF. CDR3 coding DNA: TGCGCCAGTCCGAGCCAGTCCCAGGCTCATAATCAGCCCCAGCATTTT.

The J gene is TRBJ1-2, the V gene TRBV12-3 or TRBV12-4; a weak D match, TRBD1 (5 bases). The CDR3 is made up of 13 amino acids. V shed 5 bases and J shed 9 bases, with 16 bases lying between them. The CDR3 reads CASSPRGSFSYTF. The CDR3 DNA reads TGTGCCAGCAGTCCCCGGGGGTCCTTCAGCTACACCTTC.